This T cell receptor beta chain comes out of a study of blood T cell repertoires in COVID-19. About the study: COVID-19 samples from acute and convalescent phases originated in the United States, Italy and Spain.

Original data processing: Counts of nucleated cells, estimated from reference gene primer amplification, were obtained. Libraries were prepared by immunoSEQ multiplex PCR; TCRdb keeps only in-frame clonotypes and omits some of them. The V and J calls and clone size come from that table; D and trimming were worked out from the DNA. The sample lists tens of thousands of clones, roughly 80% occurring once. The V gene end was trimmed by 0 bases and the J gene end by 5 bases; junction bases not matched to a gene: 5. CDR3 length: 16 residues. Germline V gene sequence: CDR1 SGDLS, CDR2 YYNGEE. The rearrangement uses TRBV9 and TRBJ2-1; 10 bases match TRBD2. The sequenced material came from peripheral blood. This sequence was found in a woman older than 75 with active or convalescent COVID-19. CDR3 region: CASSVGTSGNDNEQFF. The CDR3 nucleotides read TGTGCCAGCAGCGTAGGAACTAGCGGGAACGACAATGAGCAGTTCTTC.